This T cell receptor beta chain originates from a study of T cells expressing NK-cell markers. Study summary: From sorted CD3+CD56+NKG2C+, CD3+CD56+NKG2C- and CD3+CD56-NKG2C+ T cells came the TCR beta repertoires. Sequencing covered eight donors, seven HCMV-seropositive and one seronegative.

In generating TCR beta cDNA, 5'RACE template switching with UMIs was used. No DNA is given; TCRdb re-called the 5' RACE reads and lists each CDR3 protein once. The sample table includes roughly 430,000 distinct CDR3 sequences. Study-wide results and limits: Dominant NKG2C+ clonotypes in six donors made up 1.0-7.0% of CD8+ T cells.

The CDR3 spans 14 residues. CDR1 and CDR2 from the germline V gene are DFQATT and SNEGSKA (reference sequence). About this clonotype itself: Its specificity is not known.

The chain carries TRBV20-1 and TRBJ2-7; TCRdb's D gene call, TRBD1, goes unchecked for lack of DNA. The TCR was taken from a woman between 18 and 69 years old in good health. The sequenced sample was blood T cells: a sorted CD56 or NKG2C T cell subset, CD4+ or CD8+ T cells, or bulk PBMC T cells (not recorded which). The CDR3 is CSTYTTGFRYEQYF.